The 3 T cell receptor beta chains below were found in one sample sequenced in a study of blood T cell repertoires in COVID-19. Profiled with immunoSEQ multiplex PCR; TCRdb holds only in-frame clones, not every one. The sample lists 250,000 or so clones, roughly 84% seen once, with about 1.6% in the top ten. The specimen sequenced was peripheral blood. The receptor source for this set is a woman aged 40-49 years who had recovered from COVID-19.

J is TRBJ1-6 and V is TRBV6-6; D is perhaps TRBD1 (5 bases). With 5 bases removed from V and 6 bases from J, the gap between germline ends came to 11 bases. Germline-derived CDR1 and CDR2 are MNHNY and SVGAGI (reference sequence). This CDR3 spans 14 amino acids. CDR3 DNA sequence: TGTGCCAGCAGTACAGGATTCGGTAATTCACCCCTCCACTTT. Protein product: CASSTGFGNSPLHF.

In nucleotides, the CDR3 is TGTGCCAGCAGCTTAGTATCTAGCCGGGAGACCCAGTACTTC. Protein product: CASSLVSSRETQYF. The V and J genes are TRBV5-6 and TRBJ2-5, with D possibly TRBD2 on 5 matching bases. Germline values: CDR1 SGHDT, CDR2 YYEEEE. Between the trimmed V and J ends, which lost 2 bases and 5 bases, there was a span of 13 bases. CDR3 length: 14 residues.

The chain uses TRBV7-9 and TRBJ1-4, with D perhaps matching TRBD1 (5 bases). The V end was cut by 1 base, the J end by 3 bases, with 6 bases between. The CDR3 has 14 amino acids. CDR1 and CDR2 (germline): SEHNR, FQNEAQ (reference sequence). CDR3 residues: CASSLGQSNEKLFF. The DNA of the CDR3 is TGTGCCAGCAGCTTAGGACAGTCTAATGAAAAACTGTTTTTT.